The following is a T cell receptor (beta chain) sequence with its context. The record originates from a study of blood T cell repertoires in COVID-19. Study in general: PBMCs, B-cell-depleted T cells, or T cells provided the cDNA or gDNA that made up the material.

Profiling relied on immunoSEQ multiplex PCR, and the TCRdb table lists in-frame clones only, not all of them. The table shows approximately 70,000 clones, with about nine tenths occurring only once. This receptor was identified in a woman older than 75 with active COVID-19. Sequencing used peripheral blood.

This chain's CDR3 is CASSDERTDRRNTIYF. The CDR3 nucleotides are TGTGCCAGCAGTGATGAGAGAACGGACAGAAGAAACACCATATATTTT. The chain employs TRBV6-2 or TRBV6-3 and TRBJ1-3, with a tentative D call TRBD1 (6 bases). The CDR3 is 16 residues long. The ends were cut back, 5 bases at V and 5 bases at J, with 19 bases in the middle. Germline values: CDR1 MNHEY, CDR2 SVGEGT.